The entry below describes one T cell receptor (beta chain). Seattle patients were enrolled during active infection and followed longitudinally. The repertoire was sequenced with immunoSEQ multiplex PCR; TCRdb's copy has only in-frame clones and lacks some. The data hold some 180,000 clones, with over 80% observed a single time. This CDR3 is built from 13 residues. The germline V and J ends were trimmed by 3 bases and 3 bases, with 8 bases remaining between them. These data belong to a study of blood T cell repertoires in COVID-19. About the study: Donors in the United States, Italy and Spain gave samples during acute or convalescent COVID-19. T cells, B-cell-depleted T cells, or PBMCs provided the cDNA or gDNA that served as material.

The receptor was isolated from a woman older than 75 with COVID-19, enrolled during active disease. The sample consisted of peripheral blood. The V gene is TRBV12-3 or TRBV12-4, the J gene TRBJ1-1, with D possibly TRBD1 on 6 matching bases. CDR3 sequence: CASSLGADTEAFF. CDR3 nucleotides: TGTGCCAGCAGTTTGGGGGCGGACACTGAAGCTTTCTTT.